This note documents a single T cell receptor (beta chain) sequence. This entry belongs to a study of blood T cell repertoires in COVID-19. As for the study in general: Nucleic acid was either cDNA or gDNA, and it came from T cells, B-cell-depleted T cells, or PBMCs.

As handled by the study authors: For nucleated cells, counts were estimated from reference gene primer amplification. The method was immunoSEQ multiplex PCR; TCRdb's version includes in-frame clones alone and lacks a portion of them. V, J and clone size derive from that table, while D and trimming were established from the DNA sequence. The sample records fewer than 500,000 clones, around 87% being singletons. Germline V gene lookup returns CDR1 DFQATT and CDR2 SNEGSKA (reference sequence). There are 14 residues in the CDR3. Trimming at V came to 4 bases and at J to 2 bases, leaving 7 bases not matched to a gene. In assigning cohorts, the study relied on participant-reported clinical history.

This receptor was identified in a man aged 25 to 45 who had recovered from COVID-19. The J gene is TRBJ1-2, the V gene TRBV20-1, with TRBD1 matching over 7 bases. Sample: PBMCs or T cells enriched from blood (not recorded which). The DNA for the CDR3 is TGCAGTGCTATTGACTACAGGGGCAACTATGGCTACACCTTC. Its protein product is CSAIDYRGNYGYTF.